This passage covers 19 T cell receptor beta chains from one sample sequenced in a study of monozygotic twins with inflammatory bowel disease. TCRdb reprocessed the 5' RACE reads; each CDR3 protein has one entry and no DNA is given. This table holds 200,000 to 250,000 distinct CDR3 sequences. Sequencing input: blood. The receptors were sampled from a human donor with ulcerative colitis or Crohn's disease, or a healthy co-twin of an affected twin (not recorded which).

The chain couples TRBV5-5 to TRBJ2-3. Germline CDR1 and CDR2: SGHKS and YYEKEE (reference sequence). There are 15 residues in the CDR3. The CDR3 here is CASSFPGASTDTQYF.

The rearrangement uses TRBV29-1 and TRBJ2-7; the D call from TCRdb, TRBD2, cannot be confirmed without DNA. CDR1 is SQVTM and CDR2 is ANQGSEA in the germline V gene. The CDR3 contains 11 residues. The CDR3 protein is CSVTTSGRRYF.

The chain has TRBV18 and TRBJ2-7; checking the TCRdb D call of TRBD2 is not possible without DNA. The CDR3 runs 15 residues. Germline V gene sequence: CDR1 KGHSH, CDR2 LQKENI. The CDR3 loop is CASSPPSSGRGEQYF.

This CDR3 is CASSPDRGNTGELFF. The V and J genes are TRBV5-1 and TRBJ2-2; TCRdb reports TRBD1, a call that lacks DNA to check it against. The CDR3 has 15 residues. CDR1 is SGHRS, CDR2 YFSETQ, per germline. The full variable domain, its missing parts supplied by reference TRBV5-1 and TRBJ2-2, is KAGVTQTPRYLIKTRGQQVTLSCSPISGHRSVSWYQQTPGQGLQFLFEYFSETQRNKGNFPGRFSGRQFSNSRSEMNVSTLELGDSALYLCASSPDRGNTGELFFGEGSRLTVL.

CDR3 in amino acids: CASSVPEHSSGQPQHF. The V and J genes are TRBV9 and TRBJ1-5. Germline CDR1 SGDLS, CDR2 YYNGEE. The CDR3 is 16 residues long.

The chain recombines TRBV28 with TRBJ2-3; TCRdb proposes TRBD2, but this gene call is untestable without DNA. There are 16 residues in the CDR3. Germline V CDR1 and CDR2: MDHEN, SYDVKM. CDR3 region: CASSSLAGVYTDTQYF.

The V call is TRBV28, the J call TRBJ2-3; checking the TCRdb D call of TRBD2 is not possible without DNA. Germline V gives CDR1 MDHEN, CDR2 SYDVKM. This CDR3 is 13 amino acids long. CDR3 residues: CATQRDYTDTQYF.

The CDR3 region is CASSADSGANQPQHF. The rearrangement links TRBV9 to TRBJ1-5; lacking DNA, the TRBD1 call made by TCRdb goes unchecked. The V gene's germline CDR1 is SGDLS and CDR2 YYNGEE. The CDR3 extends over 15 amino acids. Full variable domain (remainder filled in from reference TRBV9 and TRBJ1-5): DSGVTQTPKHLITATGQRVTLRCSPRSGDLSVYWYQQSLDQGLQFLIQYYNGEERAKGNILERFSAQQFPDLHSELNLSSLELGDSALYFCASSADSGANQPQHFGDGTRLSIL.

This chain uses TRBV12-3 or TRBV12-4 with TRBJ2-5; lacking DNA, the TRBD2 call made by TCRdb goes unchecked. The CDR3 covers 16 residues. The CDR3 here is CASSQRGSHGGETQYF.

V is TRBV6-1 and J is TRBJ1-1; no DNA is available, so the TRBD1 call from TCRdb remains unchecked. Germline V gene lookup returns CDR1 MNHNS and CDR2 SASEGT. The CDR3 has 15 residues. CDR3 residues: CASSSGAGLNTEAFF.

This chain uses TRBV28 with TRBJ2-5; lacking DNA, the TRBD2 call made by TCRdb goes unchecked. Germline CDR1 is MDHEN and CDR2 is SYDVKM. The CDR3 runs to 15 residues. CDR3 protein: CASSLGLAFTETQYF.

The V and J genes are TRBV7-3 and TRBJ2-4; TCRdb calls TRBD1, which cannot be checked without DNA. In germline, CDR1 is SGHTA, CDR2 FQGTGA. The length of the CDR3 is 15 residues. The CDR3 protein is CASSLIRADKNIQYF.

This chain joins TRBV12-3 or TRBV12-4 and TRBJ1-4; lacking DNA, the TRBD1 call made by TCRdb goes unchecked. The CDR3 runs 14 residues. This CDR3 is CASSSGQGVEKLFF.

The V and J genes are TRBV25-1 and TRBJ2-3; the TCRdb D gene call, TRBD1, has no DNA to confirm it. Germline V lookup: CDR1 MGHDK, CDR2 SYGVNS. This CDR3 region has 16 residues. The chain's CDR3 is CASSEWTGGRTDTQYF. The variable domain in full, with the rest retrieved from reference TRBV25-1 and TRBJ2-3, is EADIYQTPRYLVIGTGKKITLECSQTMGHDKMYWYQQDPGMELHLIHYSYGVNSTEKGDLSSESTVSRIRTEHFPLTLESARPSHTSQYLCASSEWTGGRTDTQYFGPGTRLTVL.

The chain employs TRBV5-1 and TRBJ2-1; the TCRdb call, TRBD1, lacks DNA for checking. Germline CDR1 reads SGHRS; CDR2 reads YFSETQ. The length of the CDR3 is 14 residues. The CDR3 here is CASSKGQEYNEQFF.

The J gene is TRBJ2-3, the V gene TRBV3-1; lacking DNA, the TRBD2 call made by TCRdb goes unchecked. The germline CDR1 and CDR2 sequences are LGHDT and YNNKEL (reference sequence). The CDR3 runs to 14 residues. Here the CDR3 reads CASSQASGADTQYF.

This chain uses TRBV13 with TRBJ2-2; checking the TCRdb D call of TRBD1 is not possible without DNA. Germline V gene data show CDR1 as PRHDT and CDR2 as FYEKMQ (reference sequence). CDR3 length equals 14 residues. CDR3 region: CASSLTEDTGELFF.

The chain is built from TRBV7-2 and TRBJ1-4; TCRdb designates TRBD1, a call that cannot be tested without DNA. This CDR3 spans 15 amino acids. The germline V gene has CDR1 SGHTA and CDR2 FQGNSA. The CDR3 region is CASSPSGATNEKLFF.

The chain couples TRBV12-3 or TRBV12-4 to TRBJ2-1. This CDR3 has 13 residues. CDR3 sequence: CASSLGWGNEQFF.